This T cell receptor beta chain was sequenced in a study of shared clonotypes between healthy human individuals. CD45RO negativity and positive selection for CCR7 defined naive CD8 cells, a population that excluded terminally differentiated effector memory CD45RA+ cells. A note on this clone: Its antigen is not identified. The sample carries other DNA sequences with the same CDR3.

Study conclusions and caveats: Sorted-subset sequencing, rarefaction showed, was incomplete despite large depth.

Per the germline V gene, CDR1 is MNHEY and CDR2 is SMNVEV (reference sequence). The CDR3 has 13 residues. V lost 2 bases and J lost 5, with 10 bases in between. Assay runs were performed at deep level. Here immunoSEQ multiplex PCR was the method, and the copy in TCRdb shows in-frame clones only, minus some. The repertoire holds some 2 million clones, with roughly 94% as singletons. The sample consisted of naive CD8+ T cells sorted from blood. This clonotype originated in a young man in good health. This chain uses TRBV27 with TRBJ2-7, with D perhaps TRBD2 (7 bases). The CDR3 here is CASSLGGANEQYF. In DNA form, the CDR3 reads TGTGCCAGCAGTTTAGGGGGGGCCAACGAGCAGTACTTC.